This T cell receptor beta chain originates from a study of blood T cells in healthy people across ages. A second PCR, run for roughly 7 to 11 cycles, used a sample-barcoded 5' primer plus a J-beta primer mix. Each of the cDNA molecules was tagged by a template-switch adaptor with 12 random nucleotides. One entry per CDR3 protein results from TCRdb running MiXCR on the 5' RACE reads. Of approximately 1.5 million distinct CDR3 sequences listed, 35% to 45% are singletons. V lost 7 bases and J 4 bases, leaving 25 bases between the germline ends. Germline CDR1 MNHEY, CDR2 SVGEGT. The CDR3 is 18 residues long. General study findings and limits: Comparison with aged donors showed that long-lived donors had more naive CD4+ cells and higher diversity. Per million T cells, TCR beta diversity dropped about linearly as age rose.

In regard to this clonotype: The antigen is not known.

This sequence originates from a woman between 18 and 29 years old in good health. This chain joins TRBV6-2 or TRBV6-3 and TRBJ2-2, with a possible D match to TRBD1 (5 bases). Sequences were obtained from blood. The CDR3 protein is CASTRAQGPRPSTGELFF. CDR3 DNA sequence: TGTGCCAGCACAAGAGCGCAGGGCCCAAGACCCAGCACCGGGGAGCTGTTTTTT.